This TCR beta chain is from a study of Graves' ophthalmopathy and Graves' hyperthyroidism. Stable hyperthyroidism was defined by absence of ophthalmopathy within 18 months of follow-up. Excluded were patients with other autoimmune diseases, uncontrolled infections, pregnancy or lactation. CDR1 and CDR2 (germline): LGHNA, YNFKEQ. Trimming removed 3 bases at V and 5 bases at J, with 14 bases between. This CDR3 is built from 16 residues. TCR beta CDR3 regions were amplified from RNA transcripts. First-round RT-PCR used HTBI primers; second-round multiplex PCR followed. MiXCR was run by TCRdb on the multiplex PCR reads, yielding one entry per CDR3 protein. The data show hundreds of thousands of distinct CDR3 sequences, 15% seen once. Study results and limitations: Stable hyperthyroidism and ophthalmopathy were told apart by a 13-signature model, which achieved approximately 87% sensitivity and more than 75% specificity. Blood also carried most expanded thyroid clonotypes exceeding 0.001 frequency.

There are a few counts of this clonotype. Its target is unknown. The gene calls are TRBV4-2 and TRBJ1-6; possibly TRBD1 for D (6 bases). Sequencing was carried out using peripheral blood. This clonotype was obtained from a woman aged 18-30 years with stable Graves' hyperthyroidism. DNA for the CDR3: TGTGCCAGCAGCCAGGGGGCAGGGGTAAATAATTCACCCCTCCACTTT. It specifies CASSQGAGVNNSPLHF.